This entry describes one T cell receptor beta chain. Its specificity is unknown. The sample originates from a study of cytomegalovirus exposure and HLA in healthy donors. Study-level results: The tendency of first-cohort TCR clusters to co-occur in the approximately 120 validation repertoires was identified by a subsequent analysis.

Sequencing used immunoSEQ multiplex PCR; TCRdb keeps in-frame clones, though not all of them. The repertoire includes some 80,000 clones, over 85% of them detected once, and around 0.69% sits in the top ten. The clonotype was recovered from a woman younger than 35 in good health and CMV-seronegative. The sequenced material came from PBMCs.

CDR3 nucleotide sequence: TGTGCCAGCACAGGGGATCTGTACGAGCAGTACTTC. Its protein product is CASTGDLYEQYF. The rearrangement links TRBV28 to TRBJ2-7, with D possibly matching TRBD1 (6 bases). Germline V gene data show CDR1 as MDHEN and CDR2 as SYDVKM. V lost 7 bases to trimming and J lost 4 bases, with 11 bases between them. The CDR3 has 12 amino acids.